One and the same sample provided the 16 T cell receptor beta chains below, sequenced in a study of T-cell reconstitution after alpha-beta-depleted transplantation in children. This sample's TCRbeta library carried unique molecular identifier barcodes. TCRdb reprocessed the PCR reads via MiXCR and lists one record per CDR3 protein. The sample gives 500,000 to 750,000 distinct CDR3 sequences, 10% to 15% of which show up once; 2.2% is in the top ten. The sequencing here drew on PBMCs, mostly from graft donor cells, taken 360 days after TCRalphabeta/CD19-depleted stem cell transplant. All receptors come from a male patient aged 10-17 years who had a stem cell transplant for acute myeloid leukemia, so the T cells may come from the graft donor.

By sample fraction, this clonotype is medium-sized. The chain uses TRBV5-1 and TRBJ2-7, with D unresolved. Germline V gives CDR1 SGHRS, CDR2 YFSETQ. This CDR3 contains 13 residues. V lost 4 bases to trimming and J lost 5 bases, with 13 bases between them. CDR3 bases: TGCGCCAGCAGCGGAGCTGTTGGGAACGAGCAGTACTTC. Residues: CASSGAVGNEQYF.

This clonotype has a single count. Compared with germline, one end of the junction differs, possibly owing to a read error. V is TRBV25-1 and J is TRBJ2-7; D assignment may be TRBD1 or TRBD2 (7 bases each). The CDR3 is made up of 14 amino acids. CDR1 and CDR2 from the germline V gene are MGHDK and SYGVNS. The DNA of the CDR3 is TGCGCCAGCGGCTCGTGGGGAGGGGGCCACGAGCAGTACTTC. This translates into CASGSWGGGHEQYF.

This clonotype was counted at least ten times. V gene TRBV25-1 combines with J gene TRBJ2-5, with D tentatively TRBD1 or TRBD2 (5 bases each). Germline V gene lookup returns CDR1 MGHDK and CDR2 SYGVNS. The CDR3 contains 13 residues. V lost 3 bases, J lost 5 bases, and 10 bases lay in between. CDR3: CASSDRGGETQYF. DNA for the CDR3: TGTGCCAGCAGTGACCGGGGCGGGGAGACCCAGTACTTC.

A few counts support this clonotype. The rearrangement links TRBV4-3 to TRBJ2-2, with 12 bases matching TRBD2. This CDR3 region has 18 residues. Germline V gene lookup returns CDR1 LGHNA and CDR2 YSLEER. V shed 2 bases and J 1 base; nucleotides not matched to a gene: 5. Here the CDR3 DNA reads TGCGCCAGCAGCCAAAGACTAGCGGGAGACCTGAACACCGGGGAGCTGTTTTTT. Translating it yields CASSQRLAGDLNTGELFF.

In this sample, this clonotype turned up a few times. J is TRBJ2-4 and V is TRBV18; 7 bases align to TRBD2. The CDR3 runs to 19 residues. Germline lookup yields CDR1 KGHSH and CDR2 LQKENI. Trimming took 2 bases from V and 0 from J; bases not matched to a gene: 13. The CDR3 is CASSPGLAAHLIAKNIQYF. The CDR3 nucleotides are TGTGCCAGCTCACCAGGCCTAGCGGCTCACCTAATAGCCAAAAACATTCAGTACTTC.

This clonotype was seen a handful of times. This chain links TRBV11-1 with TRBJ2-7; 13 positions agree with TRBD2. The CDR3 loop spans 19 amino acids. From germline, CDR1 is SGHAT and CDR2 FQDESV (reference sequence). Unmatched junction bases numbered 17, after V lost 5 bases and J lost 4 bases. CDR3 residues: CASSRTRLAGGLLGYEQYF. Here the CDR3 DNA reads TGTGCCAGCAGCCGGACTAGACTAGCGGGAGGCCTACTTGGTTACGAGCAGTACTTC.

This clonotype turned up a few times. This sequence joins TRBV10-3 and TRBJ2-5; TRBD1 aligns across 8 bases. The germline gives CDR1 ENHRY, CDR2 SYGVKD. Trimming took 5 bases from V and 2 from J; bases not matched to a gene: 7. The CDR3 is 15 amino acids. The CDR3 DNA reads as TGTGCCATCAGTTCTGGCAGGGGGCGACAAGAGACCCAGTACTTC. Its protein is CAISSGRGRQETQYF.

At least ten counts were recorded for this clonotype. V is TRBV28 and J is TRBJ2-4; D possibly corresponds to TRBD2 (6 bases). Looked up from germline, CDR1 is MDHEN and CDR2 is SYDVKM. The CDR3 spans 13 residues. Trimming shortened V by 5 bases and J by 8 bases, and 13 bases separated the two germline ends. As DNA, the CDR3 is TGTGCCAGCAGTGTAGTTTGGGAGGACATTCAGTACTTC. It specifies CASSVVWEDIQYF.

This clonotype was counted many times. The rearrangement uses TRBV29-1 and TRBJ1-1; D gene unclear. From germline, CDR1 is SQVTM and CDR2 ANQGSEA. V was cut by 2 bases and J by 7 bases, with 8 bases left in between. CDR3 size: 11 residues. The CDR3 coding sequence is TGCAGCGTTGAACCCGCGAGTGAAGCTTTCTTT. Translating it yields CSVEPASEAFF.

The V and J genes are TRBV24-1 and TRBJ2-5; possible D gene TRBD2, 5 bases. Germline V gene lookup returns CDR1 KGHDR and CDR2 SFDVKD. The V end was cut by 4 bases, the J end by 0 bases, with 11 bases between. The CDR3 length is 15 residues. CDR3 residues: CATSEPSMYQETQYF. Here the CDR3 DNA reads TGTGCCACCAGTGAGCCTAGCATGTACCAAGAGACCCAGTACTTC.

This clonotype was recorded a few times. This chain uses TRBV28 with TRBJ2-5; D remains ambiguous. V was clipped by 3 bases and J by 4 bases, with 12 bases between them. Germline values: CDR1 MDHEN, CDR2 SYDVKM. There are 14 residues in the CDR3. CDR3 sequence (DNA): TGTGCCAGCAGTTTCCCGGATGCCAGAGAGACCCAGTACTTC. Translation gives CASSFPDARETQYF.

The V call is TRBV7-9, the J call TRBJ2-1; TRBD1 aligns across 9 bases. Trimming removed 5 bases from V and 5 bases from J; junction bases left unmatched: 7. The CDR3 is made up of 15 amino acids. The germline V gene encodes CDR1 SEHNR and CDR2 FQNEAQ (reference sequence). The CDR3, as DNA: TGTGCCAGCAGCCCCAGGGACAGGGTAAACAATGAGCAGTTCTTC. This gives the protein CASSPRDRVNNEQFF.

The chain joins TRBV25-1 to TRBJ2-1; D perhaps matches TRBD2 (6 bases). Trimming took off 1 base at V and 6 bases at J, with 16 bases between the two ends. Germline CDR1 and CDR2: MGHDK and SYGVNS. CDR3 length equals 16 residues. Here the CDR3 reads CASSESRDLWGNEQFF. DNA for the CDR3: TGTGCCAGCAGTGAATCCCGGGACTTATGGGGCAATGAGCAGTTCTTC.

The V call is TRBV20-1, the J call TRBJ2-7; 11 bases match TRBD2. Germline-derived CDR1 and CDR2 are DFQATT and SNEGSKA (reference sequence). V shed 0 bases and J 9 bases; nucleotides not matched to a gene: 13. The CDR3 spans 16 residues. CDR3 in DNA: TGCAGTGCTAGAGATACCCAGGGACTAGCGGACCTAGGGCAGTACTTC. Its protein is CSARDTQGLADLGQYF.

The rearrangement uses TRBV29-1 and TRBJ2-2, with 11 positions matching TRBD2. Germline CDR1 reads SQVTM; CDR2 reads ANQGSEA. Unmatched junction bases numbered 6, after V lost 3 bases and J lost 6 bases. The CDR3 spans 15 residues. CDR3 sequence reads: CSVERLAGGAGELFF. CDR3 DNA: TGCAGCGTTGAGAGGCTAGCGGGAGGCGCCGGGGAGCTGTTTTTT.

This clonotype was recorded a few times. The V call is TRBV7-2, the J call TRBJ2-4; the D is unclear. The CDR3 covers 17 residues. V was trimmed by 1 base and J by 7 bases, leaving 20 bases between them. Germline CDR1 reads SGHTA; CDR2 reads FQGNSA. CDR3 sequence: CASSLGPLASKANIQYF. The CDR3 coding sequence is TGTGCCAGCAGCTTAGGTCCCCTTGCGTCCAAAGCTAACATTCAGTACTTC.